The rows below give T cell receptor beta chains drawn from one sample of a study of T cells after yellow fever vaccination. TCRdb re-called the 5' RACE reads with MiXCR, one entry per CDR3 protein. The sample lists 400,000 or so distinct CDR3 sequences; around 6.4% were seen once. The sequenced sample was PBMCs, obtained 5 days after the yellow fever booster vaccination. The origin of the receptors is a man aged 30 to 39 who received the YFV17D yellow fever vaccine. CDR3s include the opening cysteine and the closing phenylalanine or tryptophan. Fields, in order: J gene, D gene, V gene, clone size, CDR3 DNA, CDR3 protein. D genes are given only for firm matches. The listing skips clone size in some rows; elsewhere it reads once, few, many or a size class.

TRBJ1-1	TRBD1	TRBV20-1	many	TGCAGTGCTACAGACAGGGTTGCTGAAGCTTTCTTT	CSATDRVAEAFF
TRBJ1-4	NA	TRBV4-3	few	TGCGCCAGCAGCCCGCTTATAAGAGCAACTAATGAAAAACTGTTTTTT	CASSPLIRATNEKLFF
TRBJ2-5	NA	TRBV5-1	many	TGCGCCAGCAGCTTAGAAAACTACCTCGGGGAGACCCAGTACTTC	CASSLENYLGETQYF
TRBJ2-2	TRBD2	TRBV5-1	many	TGCGCCAGCAGCTTACCTAGCGGTAACACCGGGGAGCTGTTTTTT	CASSLPSGNTGELFF
TRBJ2-7	TRBD2	TRBV7-2	NA	TGTGCCAGCAGCTTAGTGGGACTAGCGGGAGACGAGCAGTACTTC	CASSLVGLAGDEQYF
TRBJ1-1	NA	TRBV20-1	NA	TGCAGTGCTAGGCGTCCCCCGGGGACTGAAGCTTTCTTT	CSARRPPGTEAFF
TRBJ2-2	NA	TRBV7-7	NA	TGTGGGATCCGACCGGCGAACACCGGGGAGCTGTTTTTT	CGIRPANTGELFF
TRBJ2-7	NA	TRBV6-2/TRBV6-3	NA	TGTGCCAGCAGTACTGGACTCGCCAACTACGAGCAGTACTTC	CASSTGLANYEQYF
TRBJ2-5	NA	TRBV20-1	few	TGCAGTGCTTCCCTCCCGGGACCCGTCCAGACCCAGTACTTC	CSASLPGPVQTQYF
TRBJ1-1	NA	TRBV4-3	many	TGCGCCAGCAGCCAAGATCCCGGGGGGGCTGAAGCTTTCTTT	CASSQDPGGAEAFF
TRBJ2-6	NA	TRBV28	few	TGTGCCAGCATTGGGTCGGAGGGCCTGTCCGGGGCCAACGTCCTGACTTTC	CASIGSEGLSGANVLTF
TRBJ2-7	TRBD2	TRBV6-2/TRBV6-3	few	TGTGCCAGCAGGGGCAGCGGGAGAGACGAGCAGTACTTC	CASRGSGRDEQYF
TRBJ2-3	NA	TRBV5-6	few	TGTGCCAGCAAGCCGGGGAACACAGATACGCAGTATTTT	CASKPGNTDTQYF
TRBJ2-2	TRBD1	TRBV4-3	NA	TGCGCCAGCAGCCAAGAACTGGAACAGGGGGCGCGCGGGGAGCTGTTTTTT	CASSQELEQGARGELFF
TRBJ2-7	TRBD2	TRBV12-3/TRBV12-4	many	TGTGCCAGCACTCCTAGCGGGACAACCTACGAGCAGTACTTC	CASTPSGTTYEQYF
TRBJ1-2	NA	TRBV29-1	NA	TGCAGCGTTGAAGATGTTTCCGGCACAGCTAACTATGGCTACACCTTC	CSVEDVSGTANYGYTF
TRBJ1-2	TRBD1	TRBV20-1	few	TGCAGTGCTTCCAAACAGGGGAACTATGGCTACACCTTC	CSASKQGNYGYTF
TRBJ2-7	NA	TRBV7-2	NA	TGTGCCAGCAGCTTACAGCCGGTACACTACGAGCAGTACTTC	CASSLQPVHYEQYF
TRBJ2-3	NA	TRBV10-3	many	TGTGCCATCAGTGAGTCAGATACGCAGTATTTT	CAISESDTQYF
TRBJ2-3	NA	TRBV4-1	few	TGCGCCAGCAGCCCAAGGGGGGGTCAGGGGGCAGATACGCAGTATTTT	CASSPRGGQGADTQYF
TRBJ2-5	TRBD2	TRBV25-1	few	TGTGCCAGCAGTGATACGGGACTAGTTTACGAGACCCAGTACTTC	CASSDTGLVYETQYF
TRBJ1-1	NA	TRBV10-3	many	TGTGCCATCAGTGATGCTAGCGTGTACGCTGAAGCTTTCTTT	CAISDASVYAEAFF
TRBJ2-7	TRBD1	TRBV5-4	few	TGTGCCAGCAGCGTAAGGGACAGGGGATACGAGCAGTACTTC	CASSVRDRGYEQYF
TRBJ1-3	TRBD1	TRBV28	few	TGTGCCAGCAGTTTTCTGGCAGAAGGGGGCGAAGGAAACACCATATATTTT	CASSFLAEGGEGNTIYF
TRBJ2-2	TRBD2	TRBV2	many	TGTGCCAGCAGTGTCTTTGCGGGAGGGCCAGTCGGGGAGCTGTTTTTT	CASSVFAGGPVGELFF
TRBJ2-1	NA	TRBV14	few	TGTGCCAGCAGCCAAGTGGGAGTAGAGCAGTTCTTC	CASSQVGVEQFF
TRBJ2-3	NA	TRBV6-1	NA	TGTGCCACCCTAGATCGTCACACAGATACGCAGTATTTT	CATLDRHTDTQYF
TRBJ2-2	TRBD1	TRBV5-4	many	TGTGCCAGCAGCTTGGCAGGGGGCGCGTTTAACACCGGGGAGCTGTTTTTT	CASSLAGGAFNTGELFF
TRBJ2-1	NA	TRBV5-5	NA	TGTGCCAGGAGCGCGGGGTTGAGCTCCTACAATGAGCAGTTCTTC	CARSAGLSSYNEQFF
TRBJ2-1	NA	TRBV20-1	few	TGCAGTGCTAGCAGGGGAGGATCCTACAATGAGCAGTTCTTC	CSASRGGSYNEQFF
TRBJ2-1	TRBD2	TRBV5-1	many	TGCGCCAGCAGCTTGGTGGCGGGAGAAAGGAAGGAGCAGTTCTTC	CASSLVAGERKEQFF